These T cell receptor beta chains were read from a single sample in a study of siplizumab effects on memory and regulatory T cells. Using immunoSEQ multiplex PCR, the repertoire was profiled, and TCRdb retains in-frame clones only, with some absent. The sample lists about 87,000 clones, about 94% occurring once. The sample comprised non-Treg CD4+ T cells sorted from blood. All receptors derive from a human donor in good health. Each CDR3 is given without its conserved first and last residue.

V	CDR3
TRBV13	ASSPPTGTETQY
TRBV5-1	ASSLYYPADGGYT
TRBV5-4	ASSKGGQTYNEQF
TRBV5-1	ASSSTGEQNEKLF
TRBV19	ASRGQVRDNEQF
TRBV6-5	ASSYAFPDTNYGYT
TRBV7-2	ASSPLFLNTEAF
TRBV27	ASSLTGTNEKLF
TRBV5-4	ASSGDRGRGYGYT
TRBV12-2	ASRLALAGLAHEQY
TRBV6-5	ASSSDPLQGSQPQH
TRBV4-2	ASSQGAAGVLSEQY
TRBV10-3	AISGRADEKLF
TRBV4-2	ASSGHSGGSYNEQF
TRBV4-3	ASSLVGQDEQF
TRBV6-5	ASSPDWSSYNEQF
TRBV19	ASGQGAIETQY